A single sample gave rise to the 21 T cell receptor beta chains below, sequenced in a study of blood T cell dynamics during melanoma immunotherapy. Time point in this sample: pre-treatment baseline. Measured with immunoSEQ multiplex PCR; TCRdb has only the in-frame clones, and not every one. The data contain more than 15,000 clones, approximately 80% of them seen just once; the ten biggest clones take up about 8%. The material was blood, obtained from a patient treated with checkpoint blockade. The receptors here all came from a human donor with melanoma.

This clone appeared a few times. V gene TRBV19 combines with J gene TRBJ2-5; 8 positions match TRBD2. J gave up 4 bases and V 0 bases, and 4 bases lay outside the gene matches. There are 15 residues in the CDR3. Germline V gene lookup returns CDR1 LNHDA and CDR2 SQIVND (reference sequence). The CDR3 DNA reads as TGTGCCAGTAGTATAGACGGGACTAGGGTAGAGACCCAGTACTTC. Protein: CASSIDGTRVETQYF.

V gene TRBV2 combines with J gene TRBJ2-1, with a weak D call TRBD2 (6 bases). Germline V gene data show CDR1 as SNHLY and CDR2 as FYNNEI. The V and J ends lost 5 bases and 2 bases respectively, with 16 bases between them. The CDR3 has 16 amino acids. CDR3 in DNA: TGTGCCAGCAGTCCACCGGGACTTCTGCCCTACAATGAGCAGTTCTTC. This sequence encodes CASSPPGLLPYNEQFF.

This clone was counted a single time. The chain couples TRBV5-6 to TRBJ2-5, with 12 bases lining up with TRBD2. V lost 0 bases, J lost 11 bases, and 8 bases stayed unmatched. Germline CDR1 is SGHDT and CDR2 is YYEEEE. This CDR3 region has 15 residues. The CDR3 nucleotides read TGTGCCAGCAGCTTGGATACTAGCGGGAGGCTTGAGCAGTACTTC. It encodes CASSLDTSGRLEQYF.

V is TRBV6-1 and J is TRBJ1-1, with 8 bases that match TRBD1. Per the germline V gene, CDR1 is MNHNS and CDR2 is SASEGT. CDR3 length: 12 residues. After removal of 5 bases from V and 7 bases from J, the junction contained 3 bases not matched to a gene. CDR3 in DNA: TGTGCCAGCAGTTGGGACAGGAGTGAAGCTTTCTTT. Protein: CASSWDRSEAFF.

In its sample, this clone was seen once. This chain uses TRBV6-5 with TRBJ2-1; D is unclear. Trimming took off 5 bases at V and 6 bases at J, with 14 bases between the two ends. The germline V gene has CDR1 MNHEY and CDR2 SVGAGI. This CDR3 has 14 amino acids. The CDR3 is CASSRLSQRNEQFF. In DNA form, the CDR3 reads TGTGCCAGCAGTAGACTTAGCCAGCGCAATGAGCAGTTCTTC.

The chain combines TRBV28 with TRBJ2-1, with D possibly being TRBD1 (5 bases). CDR3 length: 13 residues. The germline V gene encodes CDR1 MDHEN and CDR2 SYDVKM. The germline V and J ends were trimmed by 7 bases and 7 bases, with 14 bases remaining between them. CDR3 region: CASTQGIRNEQFF. The CDR3, as DNA: TGTGCCAGCACCCAGGGAATACGGAATGAGCAGTTCTTC.

The rearrangement uses TRBV5-4 and TRBJ1-3; D not certain. CDR3 length equals 18 residues. Germline V gene lookup returns CDR1 SGHNT and CDR2 YYREEE (reference sequence). Between the trimmed V and J ends, which lost 2 bases and 4 bases, there was a span of 22 bases. CDR3 in DNA: TGTGCCAGCAGCTTTCCCAGACATTGGGAAACTAGCGGAAACACCATATATTTT. It codes for CASSFPRHWETSGNTIYF.

The rearrangement links TRBV11-3 to TRBJ1-3; D gene unclear. This CDR3 spans 15 amino acids. Germline V gives CDR1 SGHNT, CDR2 YENEEA. Trimming shortened V by 5 bases and J by 1 base, and 12 bases separated the two germline ends. The CDR3, as DNA: TGTGCCAGCAGCCCCTCGCCGGGATCTGGAAACACCATATATTTT. The encoded protein is CASSPSPGSGNTIYF.

In nucleotides, the CDR3 is TGTGCCAGTAGTGATCGGCAGGGTGCAACTAATGAAAAACTGTTTTTT. Protein product: CASSDRQGATNEKLFF. This chain links TRBV19 with TRBJ1-4; TRBD1 is a possible D gene (5 bases). The V gene lost 5 bases and the J gene lost 0 bases, with 13 bases spanning the gap. The V gene's germline CDR1 is LNHDA and CDR2 SQIVND (reference sequence). This CDR3 region has 16 residues.

The gene calls are TRBV5-5 and TRBJ1-6; 10 bases align to TRBD1. With 4 bases clipped from V and 6 bases from J, the junction kept 7 bases outside the gene matches. Germline V CDR1 and CDR2: SGHKS, YYEKEE (reference sequence). CDR3 length: 16 amino acids. This CDR3 is CASSPRDRGGNSPLHF. CDR3 nucleotides: TGTGCCAGCAGCCCCCGGGACAGGGGTGGTAATTCACCCCTCCACTTT.

The V call is TRBV11-1, the J call TRBJ1-1; D is unresolved. Germline CDR1 is SGHAT and CDR2 is FQDESV (reference sequence). V was cut by 2 bases and J by 0 bases, with 4 bases left in between. The CDR3 runs 13 residues. As DNA, the CDR3 is TGTGCCAGCAGCTTAATAATGAACACTGAAGCTTTCTTT. It specifies CASSLIMNTEAFF.

The V and J genes are TRBV7-3 and TRBJ1-1; a possible D gene is TRBD1 (6 bases). V gave up 2 bases and J gave up 0 bases, with 13 bases separating them. The length of the CDR3 is 16 residues. Germline V gene data show CDR1 as SGHTA and CDR2 as FQGTGA. CDR3 nucleotide sequence: TGTGCCAGCAGCTTAGTTGGGGGCGCCATGAACACTGAAGCTTTCTTT. Its protein product is CASSLVGGAMNTEAFF.

CDR3 sequence reads: CASGFRRARNTGELFF. The CDR3 nucleotides are TGTGCTAGTGGTTTTCGAAGAGCGAGGAACACCGGGGAGCTGTTTTTT. V usage is TRBV12-5 and J usage is TRBJ2-2; D not certain. This CDR3 region has 16 residues. CDR1 is LGHNT and CDR2 is FRNRAP in the germline V gene. The V end lost 3 bases, the J end lost 1 base, and 12 bases lay between the germline ends.

This clone has a single count. The chain combines TRBV7-2 with TRBJ1-3; D is unresolved. From germline, CDR1 is SGHTA and CDR2 FQGNSA. The CDR3 has 12 residues. Trimming took off 4 bases at V and 5 bases at J, with 6 bases between the two ends. CDR3 sequence (DNA): TGTGCCAGCAGCTCTGAAAGAAACACCATATATTTT. Its protein is CASSSERNTIYF.

The sample holds a few counts of this clone. The chain joins TRBV7-9 to TRBJ2-1; D not certain. CDR1 and CDR2 from the germline V gene are SEHNR and FQNEAQ (reference sequence). Trimming shortened V by 3 bases and J by 0 bases, and 15 bases separated the two germline ends. The CDR3 loop spans 17 amino acids. CDR3 region: CASSFLLGQSSYNEQFF. The CDR3 DNA sequence: TGTGCCAGCAGCTTCCTCTTAGGGCAGAGCTCCTACAATGAGCAGTTCTTC.

This chain uses TRBV19 with TRBJ2-1; 7 bases map to TRBD2. Germline lookup yields CDR1 LNHDA and CDR2 SQIVND (reference sequence). V was clipped by 3 bases and J by 0 bases; unmatched bases: 14. The CDR3 contains 19 residues. CDR3 residues: CASSINGTIPASSYNEQFF. The CDR3 bases are TGTGCCAGTAGTATTAACGGGACTATTCCCGCGAGCTCCTACAATGAGCAGTTCTTC.

The chain uses TRBV15 and TRBJ1-2, with TRBD1 identical over 7 bases. This CDR3 spans 15 amino acids. The V segment lost 6 bases and the J segment 3 bases; nucleotides outside the gene matches: 10. Germline values: CDR1 LNHNV, CDR2 YYDKDF (reference sequence). In nucleotides, the CDR3 is TGTGCCACCAGTCCAATGGACAGGAACGACTATGGCTACACCTTC. This gives the protein CATSPMDRNDYGYTF.

The chain has TRBV29-1 and TRBJ2-1, with TRBD2 identical over 12 bases. Trimming cost V 5 bases and J 3 bases; bases outside gene matches: 5. CDR1 and CDR2 from the germline V gene are SQVTM and ANQGSEA. The length of the CDR3 is 15 residues. CDR3 amino acids: CSVQPGLAGYNEQFF. DNA of the CDR3: TGCAGCGTTCAACCGGGACTAGCGGGCTACAATGAGCAGTTCTTC.

V and J are TRBV7-2 and TRBJ2-1; 10 positions match TRBD2. The germline V gene encodes CDR1 SGHTA and CDR2 FQGNSA. The ends lost 1 base at V and 14 bases at J; junction bases unmatched: 8. The CDR3 is 14 residues long. In DNA, the CDR3 is TGTGCCAGCAGCTTAGTGACTAGCGGGCGGGTGAAGTTCTTC. Its protein product is CASSLVTSGRVKFF.

The CDR3 DNA reads TGTGCCAGCAGCAAACGACAACTCGACTTCTACAATGAGCAGTTCTTC. Its protein is CASSKRQLDFYNEQFF. The chain is built from TRBV21-1 and TRBJ2-1. TRBV21-1 corresponds to a pseudogene. The CDR3 extends over 16 amino acids.

The chain employs TRBV2 and TRBJ2-1; 8 positions agree with TRBD1. This CDR3 contains 14 residues. Trimming took 7 bases from V and 7 from J; bases not matched to a gene: 9. CDR1 is SNHLY, CDR2 FYNNEI, per germline. This CDR3 is CASNTGQARNEQFF. The CDR3 nucleotides are TGTGCCAGCAATACGGGACAGGCGAGGAATGAGCAGTTCTTC.